These 32 T cell receptor beta chains were all obtained from the same sample, sequenced in a study of breast tumors, draining lymph nodes, adjacent tissues. Each CDR3 protein gets one entry after TCRdb re-called the multiplex PCR reads with MiXCR. This sample has about 200,000 distinct CDR3 sequences, with less than 40% found just once. The lymph nodes were axillary draining lymph nodes from breast cancer patients. Material for sequencing was axillary lymph node tissue. The source is a female donor with breast cancer. Some clones in this sample may be carry-over from other donors' samples.

The chain joins TRBV6-2 or TRBV6-3 to TRBJ1-6, with a weak D call TRBD1 (5 bases). The germline V and J ends were trimmed by 5 bases and 7 bases, with 15 bases remaining between them. Germline assignment: CDR1 MNHEY and CDR2 SVGEGT. The CDR3 contains 15 residues. The CDR3 sequence: CASSPWEGENSPLHF. In DNA, the CDR3 is TGTGCCAGCAGTCCCTGGGAAGGGGAGAATTCACCCCTCCACTTT.

This clonotype was detected many times. The CDR3 loop reads CASSRTGSEKLFF. The CDR3 DNA is TGTGCCAGTAGCCGGACAGGGTCTGAAAAACTGTTTTTT. This chain links TRBV19 with TRBJ1-4; 8 nucleotides align to TRBD1. V shed 6 bases and J 7 bases; nucleotides not matched to a gene: 4. The CDR3 length is 13 residues. Looked up from germline, CDR1 is LNHDA and CDR2 is SQIVND (reference sequence).

As concerns this clonotype: The conserved closing phenylalanine or tryptophan is absent in this CDR3, likely reflecting a read error. This chain links TRBV7-2 with TRBJ2-7; D is tentatively TRBD1 or TRBD2 (5 bases each). V lost 0 bases, J lost 9 bases, and 21 bases lay in between. Germline-derived CDR1 and CDR2 are SGHTA and FQGNSA. There are 16 residues in the CDR3. CDR3 protein: CASSLASGTEADGQYS. The CDR3, as DNA: TGTGCCAGCAGCTTAGCCTCCGGGACGGAAGCCGACGGGCAGTACTCC.

This clonotype was detected ten times or more. V usage is TRBV6-5 and J usage is TRBJ2-3; 8 nucleotides line up with TRBD2. This CDR3 comprises 17 residues. V lost 5 bases to trimming and J lost 2 bases; unmatched junction nucleotides: 12. Germline CDR1 is MNHEY and CDR2 is SVGAGI. The CDR3 here is CASSPPGAGGTTDTQYF. CDR3 sequence (DNA): TGTGCCAGCAGTCCCCCCGGGGCGGGAGGAACCACAGATACGCAGTATTTT.

Many counts were recorded for this clonotype. The junction differs from germline at one of its ends, possibly a read error. The V gene is TRBV7-3, the J gene TRBJ1-2; perhaps TRBD1 as D (6 bases). Germline CDR1 reads SGHTA; CDR2 reads FQGTGA. The CDR3 contains 15 residues. The CDR3 reads CASSLVSGTLEGYPF. CDR3 in DNA: TGTGCCAGCAGCTTGGTCTCCGGGACATTGGAAGGCTACCCCTTC.

At least ten counts were recorded for this clonotype. Written as DNA, the CDR3 is TGTGCCAGCAGTTTACGGATGTATGGCTACACCTTC. This translates into CASSLRMYGYTF. The V and J genes are TRBV28 and TRBJ1-2, with D unclear. V shed 2 bases and J shed 5 bases, with 6 bases lying between them. The CDR3 extends over 12 amino acids. Germline lookup yields CDR1 MDHEN and CDR2 SYDVKM.

This clonotype turned up a few times. The chain couples TRBV25-1 to TRBJ1-1; D is unclear. Germline V lookup: CDR1 MGHDK, CDR2 SYGVNS. The CDR3 runs 13 residues. Trimming stripped 8 bases from V and 5 bases from J, with 15 bases between. For the CDR3, the DNA is TGTGCCAGCGGAAGGGCCGGTGAGACTGAAGCTTTCTTT. Amino acids: CASGRAGETEAFF.

This clonotype has a handful of counts. The V call is TRBV18, the J call TRBJ2-2; 7 positions match TRBD1. CDR1 is KGHSH, CDR2 LQKENI, per germline. V dropped 0 bases and J dropped 6; count of bases not matched to a gene: 7. The CDR3 extends over 16 amino acids. CDR3: CASSPPSKGAPGELFF. CDR3 bases: TGTGCCAGCTCACCACCGAGCAAGGGGGCCCCCGGGGAGCTGTTTTTT.

This clonotype was seen many times. The genes are TRBV12-3 or TRBV12-4 and TRBJ1-2; D not resolved. V lost 7 bases to trimming and J lost 13 bases, with 16 bases between them. The CDR3 totals 11 residues. The CDR3, as DNA: TGTGCCAGCATGCGTACTCTGGGTATCACCTTC. Protein: CASMRTLGITF.

Turning to this clonotype: Being one base from a much bigger clone, this may be a read error. The chain couples TRBV20-1 to TRBJ2-7, with D perhaps being TRBD1 or TRBD2 (5 bases each). CDR1 and CDR2 from the germline V gene are DFQATT and SNEGSKA (reference sequence). This CDR3 is built from 14 residues. V shed 5 bases and J shed 6 bases, with 20 bases lying between them. CDR3 coding DNA: TGCAGTGCTCTACAGCTTGGGACCTTCTCCGAGCAGTACTTC. It translates to CSALQLGTFSEQYF.

The chain carries TRBV19 and TRBJ1-5, with D hard to call. V was trimmed by 2 bases and J by 14 bases, leaving 22 bases between them. The CDR3 is 15 residues long. The germline V gene encodes CDR1 LNHDA and CDR2 SQIVND (reference sequence). The CDR3 here is CASSIQAGGSSYEHF. As DNA, the CDR3 is TGTGCCAGTAGTATACAAGCGGGAGGGTCTAGCTACGAGCATTTT.

This clonotype was observed at least ten times. DNA of the CDR3: TGTGCCACCTCCGGGACAGGGCACTACGAGCAGTACTTC. It encodes CATSGTGHYEQYF. V usage is TRBV10-3 and J usage is TRBJ2-7; 9 bases are shared with TRBD1. This CDR3 contains 13 residues. Germline CDR1 ENHRY, CDR2 SYGVKD. The junction had 7 bases not matched to a gene; V was cut back by 10 bases and J by 3 bases.

This clonotype was recorded many times. CDR3 residues: CSARDRARGGETQYF. For the CDR3, the DNA is TGCAGTGCTAGAGATCGAGCCAGGGGAGGAGAGACCCAGTACTTC. The chain combines TRBV20-1 with TRBJ2-5; D might be TRBD1 or TRBD2, each matching 6 bases. Trimming stripped 0 bases from V and 4 bases from J, with 15 bases between. CDR1 and CDR2 from the germline V gene are DFQATT and SNEGSKA (reference sequence). This CDR3 spans 15 amino acids.

This chain uses TRBV20-1 with TRBJ1-1, with unresolved D. The CDR3 has 13 residues. Germline CDR1 is DFQATT and CDR2 is SNEGSKA (reference sequence). V was shortened by 0 bases and J by 3 bases, with 8 bases between the two germline ends. In DNA, the CDR3 is TGCAGTGCTAGAGATGGTCCTCACACTGAAGCTTTCTTT. It is translated as CSARDGPHTEAFF.

The sample holds many counts of this clonotype. V and J are TRBV2 and TRBJ2-1; 8 bases are shared with TRBD2. Germline CDR1 SNHLY, CDR2 FYNNEI. The ends lost 10 bases at V and 8 bases at J; junction bases unmatched: 7. The CDR3 is made up of 12 amino acids. The chain's CDR3 is CATQSGGHEQFF. CDR3 DNA sequence: TGTGCCACCCAGAGCGGGGGTCATGAGCAGTTCTTC.

This clonotype was seen only once. This chain uses TRBV28 with TRBJ2-7, with D tentatively TRBD2 (5 bases). In germline, CDR1 is MDHEN, CDR2 SYDVKM. This CDR3 comprises 15 residues. Trimming cost V 1 base and J 2 bases, with 12 bases left between them. This CDR3 reads CASSLSGVKAYEQYF. CDR3 nucleotide sequence: TGTGCCAGCAGTTTATCCGGGGTTAAGGCCTACGAGCAGTACTTC.

This clonotype was found many times. The J gene is TRBJ2-1, the V gene TRBV20-1; the D is unclear. Trimming removed 3 bases from V and 5 bases from J, with 5 bases in between. The CDR3 has 11 amino acids. The germline CDR1 and CDR2 sequences are DFQATT and SNEGSKA (reference sequence). The CDR3 DNA reads TGCAGTGCTAGCCGTGACAATGAGCAGTTCTTC. Translating gives CSASRDNEQFF.

The chain is built from TRBV2 and TRBJ2-7; D is uncertain. Trimming removed 4 bases at V and 2 bases at J, with 12 bases between. The CDR3 consists of 14 residues. CDR1 is SNHLY and CDR2 is FYNNEI in the germline V gene. The CDR3 sequence is CASSARNLPYEQYF. The CDR3 coding sequence is TGTGCCAGCAGTGCTAGAAATCTCCCCTACGAGCAGTACTTC. Full variable domain (rest looked up from reference TRBV2 and TRBJ2-7): EPEVTQTPSHQVTQMGQEVILRCVPISNHLYFYWYRQILGQKVEFLVSFYNNEISEKSEIFDDQFSVERPDGSNFTLKIRSTKLEDSAMYFCASSARNLPYEQYFGPGTRLTVT.

The V call is TRBV2, the J call TRBJ1-4; tentative D call: TRBD1 (5 bases). The CDR3 runs to 15 residues. Trimming stripped 7 bases from V and 2 bases from J, with 14 bases between. CDR1 and CDR2 from the germline V gene are SNHLY and FYNNEI. CDR3 coding DNA: TGTGCCAGCACCGGGATGGGGCGTACTAATGAAAAACTGTTTTTT. It specifies CASTGMGRTNEKLFF.

In regard to this clonotype: A read error may be the cause here, since a much bigger clone is one base away. V is TRBV5-6 and J is TRBJ1-6; 8 bases align to TRBD1. CDR3 length: 13 residues. Trimming took 4 bases from V and 10 from J; bases not matched to a gene: 4. The germline gives CDR1 SGHDT, CDR2 YYEEEE. CDR3 DNA sequence: TGTGCCAGCAGCCCGGGACAGGCCTCACCCCTCCACTTT. This codes for CASSPGQASPLHF.

The chain links TRBV20-1 to TRBJ2-5, with 8 bases identical to TRBD2. The CDR3 consists of 14 residues. Germline CDR1 and CDR2: DFQATT and SNEGSKA (reference sequence). The ends lost 3 bases at V and 8 bases at J; junction bases unmatched: 11. The CDR3 spells CSASPRGRGATQYF. In DNA, the CDR3 is TGCAGTGCTAGCCCCCGAGGGCGGGGGGCTACCCAGTACTTC.

This clonotype came up many times. The chain uses TRBV7-9 and TRBJ1-6, with 9 positions matching TRBD1. The CDR3 has 16 amino acids. Losses at the gene ends were 5 bases for V and 10 bases for J; bases not matched to a gene: 12. Germline V gives CDR1 SEHNR, CDR2 FQNEAQ (reference sequence). The CDR3 DNA sequence: TGTGCCAGCAGCGCCCTCACAGGGGGCGTCGGATCACCCCTCCACTTT. Translation gives CASSALTGGVGSPLHF.

V gene TRBV12-3 or TRBV12-4 combines with J gene TRBJ1-4; the D gene is possibly TRBD1 (5 bases). Trimming shortened V by 5 bases and J by 3 bases, and 13 bases separated the two germline ends. There are 15 residues in the CDR3. The CDR3 nucleotides read TGTGCCAGCAGTGCCGGCGGGGCCCCTAATGAAAAACTGTTTTTT. Its protein is CASSAGGAPNEKLFF.

The V and J genes are TRBV6-1 and TRBJ2-7, with 12 bases aligning to TRBD1. Trimming removed 6 bases from V and 4 bases from J; junction bases left unmatched: 4. Germline V gene data show CDR1 as MNHNS and CDR2 as SASEGT. The CDR3 extends over 14 amino acids. CDR3 sequence reads: CASRLGQGAYEQYF. The CDR3 DNA is TGTGCCAGCAGACTGGGACAGGGGGCGTACGAGCAGTACTTC.

This clonotype was detected ten times or more. J is TRBJ2-5 and V is TRBV20-1; no clear D gene. The CDR3 sequence is 12 residues long. Germline V gives CDR1 DFQATT, CDR2 SNEGSKA (reference sequence). V gave up 4 bases and J gave up 5 bases, with 11 bases separating them. For the CDR3, the DNA is TGCAGTGCTACGACCAACCGGGAGACCCAGTACTTC. It codes for CSATTNRETQYF.

A few counts support this clonotype. The rearrangement links TRBV13 to TRBJ1-1, with D unclear. Between the trimmed V and J ends, which lost 1 base and 2 bases, there was a span of 11 bases. CDR3 length: 15 residues. Per the germline V gene, CDR1 is PRHDT and CDR2 is FYEKMQ (reference sequence). Written as DNA, the CDR3 is TGTGCCAGCAGCTTAGCCATTCGGGTTAACACTGAAGCTTTCTTT. It is translated as CASSLAIRVNTEAFF.

A note on this clonotype: A much larger clone is a single base away; this may be a read error. J is TRBJ1-2 and V is TRBV6-1; D is possibly TRBD1 (5 bases). CDR1 is MNHNS and CDR2 is SASEGT in the germline V gene. Between the trimmed V and J ends, which lost 5 bases and 8 bases, there was a span of 15 bases. The CDR3 runs to 13 residues. CDR3 amino acids: CASSQTGVRGYTF. The CDR3 DNA sequence: TGTGCCAGCAGTCAAACGGGGGTACGGGGCTACACCTTC.

At least ten counts were recorded for this clonotype. The chain carries TRBV6-1 and TRBJ1-2; TRBD1 matches at 11 bases. J was trimmed by 4 bases and V by 4 bases; bases with no gene match: 8. Looked up from germline, CDR1 is MNHNS and CDR2 is SASEGT. This CDR3 has 16 amino acids. The CDR3 spells CASSARTGGFPYGYTF. Here the CDR3 DNA reads TGTGCCAGCAGTGCCAGGACAGGGGGCTTTCCCTATGGCTACACCTTC.

With regard to this clonotype: Without the conserved terminal phenylalanine or tryptophan, this CDR3 likely stems from a read error. The CDR3 bases are TGTGCCAGTAATCCTTCAGGACACGGCTCCTACAATGAGCAGTTCTCC. This sequence encodes CASNPSGHGSYNEQFS. The chain recombines TRBV19 with TRBJ2-1, with D possibly TRBD1 on 5 matching bases. V was shortened by 7 bases and J by 0 bases, with 16 bases between the two germline ends. Germline V gives CDR1 LNHDA, CDR2 SQIVND (reference sequence). This CDR3 comprises 16 residues.

This clonotype has at least ten counts. The chain carries TRBV7-9 and TRBJ2-3; D possibly uses TRBD1 or TRBD2 (5 bases each). The CDR3 is 13 amino acids. V lost 1 base to trimming and J lost 8 bases, with 10 bases between them. From germline, CDR1 is SEHNR and CDR2 FQNEAQ (reference sequence). The CDR3 region has the DNA TGTGCCAGCAGCTTAGAGGGGCTAGCTACGCAGTATTTT. Translating it yields CASSLEGLATQYF.

There are many counts of this clonotype. The genes are TRBV20-1 and TRBJ2-7; D ambiguous. The CDR3 length is 12 residues. With 0 bases removed from V and 3 bases from J, the gap between germline ends came to 6 bases. Germline-derived CDR1 and CDR2 are DFQATT and SNEGSKA (reference sequence). As DNA, the CDR3 is TGCAGTGCTAGAGATCAAGACTACGAGCAGTACTTC. Protein: CSARDQDYEQYF.

This clonotype has a count of ten or more. The chain combines TRBV20-1 with TRBJ2-3; 11 positions match TRBD2. CDR3 length: 15 residues. The germline CDR1 and CDR2 sequences are DFQATT and SNEGSKA (reference sequence). With V trimmed by 6 bases and J by 1 base, 6 bases remained unmatched. In DNA, the CDR3 is TGCAGTGCAAGTAGCGGGAGGGCCCGCACAGATACGCAGTATTTT. Encoded protein: CSASSGRARTDTQYF.